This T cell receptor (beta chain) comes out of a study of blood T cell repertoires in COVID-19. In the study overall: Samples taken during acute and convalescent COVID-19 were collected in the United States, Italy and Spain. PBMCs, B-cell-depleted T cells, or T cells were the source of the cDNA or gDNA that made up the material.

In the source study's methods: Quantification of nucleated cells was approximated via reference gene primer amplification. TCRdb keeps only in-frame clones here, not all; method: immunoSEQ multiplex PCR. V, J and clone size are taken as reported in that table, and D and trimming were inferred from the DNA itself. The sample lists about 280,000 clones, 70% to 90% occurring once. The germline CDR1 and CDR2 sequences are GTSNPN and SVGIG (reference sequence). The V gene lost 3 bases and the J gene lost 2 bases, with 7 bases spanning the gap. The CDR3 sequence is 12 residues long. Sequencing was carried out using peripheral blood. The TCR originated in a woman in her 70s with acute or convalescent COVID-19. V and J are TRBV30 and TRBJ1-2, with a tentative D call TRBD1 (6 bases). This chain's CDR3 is CAWRDSNYGYTF. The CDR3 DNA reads TGTGCCTGGAGGGACAGCAACTATGGCTACACCTTC.